One and the same sample provided the 13 T cell receptor beta chains below, sequenced in a study of T cell responses to AZD1222 COVID-19 vaccine. Method: immunoSEQ multiplex PCR; TCRdb's copy keeps in-frame clones and lacks some. Of about 97,000 clones in the sample, roughly 84% were seen once. The source was peripheral blood, collected on day 0 of AZD1222 vaccination. Every receptor here comes from an adult in good health.

The rearrangement uses TRBV15 and TRBJ2-7; D could derive from TRBD1 or TRBD2 (5 bases each). Germline-derived CDR1 and CDR2 are LNHNV and YYDKDF (reference sequence). The CDR3 is made up of 12 amino acids. The V end lost 5 bases, the J end lost 4 bases, and 9 bases lay between the germline ends. CDR3 residues: CATSVRGYEQYF. The CDR3 coding sequence is TGTGCCACCAGCGTGAGGGGATACGAGCAGTACTTC.

In its sample, this clone was seen a few times. The chain recombines TRBV12-3 or TRBV12-4 with TRBJ2-2; D is ambiguous. CDR3 length equals 13 residues. The germline V and J ends were trimmed by 5 bases and 5 bases, with 9 bases remaining between them. In DNA form, the CDR3 reads TGTGCCAGCAGTGGCTATGATACCGGGGAGCTGTTTTTT. It is translated as CASSGYDTGELFF.

The rearrangement uses TRBV3-1 (or the pseudogene TRBV3-2) and TRBJ1-3; D is undetermined. Deletions cut 4 bases from V and 1 base from J, with 11 bases between. Germline-derived CDR1 and CDR2 are LGHDT and YNNKEL (reference sequence). There are 15 residues in the CDR3. The CDR3 is CASSLPGRSGNTIYF. The DNA for the CDR3 is TGTGCCAGCAGCCTACCAGGAAGATCTGGAAACACCATATATTTT.

This chain joins TRBV30 and TRBJ2-1; D unclear. The germline V gene encodes CDR1 GTSNPN and CDR2 SVGIG (reference sequence). The CDR3 loop spans 11 amino acids. With 7 bases removed from V and 8 bases from J, the gap between germline ends came to 12 bases. CDR3 protein: CALPLGYEQFF. Here the CDR3 DNA reads TGTGCCTTGCCTTTGGGGTATGAGCAGTTCTTC.

This rearrangement joins TRBV12-3 or TRBV12-4 to TRBJ1-4; D is ambiguous. The CDR3 is made up of 11 amino acids. V shed 3 bases and J shed 14 bases, with 10 bases lying between them. Here the CDR3 DNA reads TGTGCCAGCAGTTTTACGAGAGGGCTGTTTTTT. Its translation: CASSFTRGLFF.

The rearrangement uses TRBV28 and TRBJ1-5; D unclear. Germline V gene sequence: CDR1 MDHEN, CDR2 SYDVKM. The CDR3 covers 12 residues. The V gene lost 6 bases and the J gene lost 9 bases, with 12 bases spanning the gap. The CDR3 region has the DNA TGTGCCAGCAGCTCTTTAGGGAGGCCCCAGCATTTT. Encoded protein: CASSSLGRPQHF.

In DNA, the CDR3 is TGTGCCAGCAGTCCGGACAGCAGGCAGCCCCAGCATTTT. As protein: CASSPDSRQPQHF. The V call is TRBV6-6, the J call TRBJ1-5; D perhaps matches TRBD1 (6 bases). Germline assignment: CDR1 MNHNY and CDR2 SVGAGI (reference sequence). V was trimmed by 5 bases and J by 7 bases, leaving 12 bases between them. The CDR3 is 13 amino acids.

The J gene is TRBJ1-3, the V gene TRBV11-2, with 9 bases that match TRBD1. Germline V CDR1 and CDR2: SGHAT, FQNNGV. The CDR3 sequence is 16 residues long. V lost 5 bases to trimming and J lost 2 bases; unmatched junction nucleotides: 7. The CDR3 spells CASSPWGQGTGNTIYF. The CDR3 DNA reads TGTGCCAGCAGCCCGTGGGGACAGGGCACTGGAAACACCATATATTTT.

V is TRBV19 and J is TRBJ1-1; the match to TRBD1 covers 7 bases. The CDR3 spans 15 residues. Unmatched junction bases numbered 5, after V lost 0 bases and J lost 4 bases. Germline loops: CDR1 LNHDA, CDR2 SQIVND (reference sequence). The CDR3, as DNA: TGTGCCAGTAGTATAGATTCGGGACAGCTCACTGAAGCTTTCTTT. It translates to CASSIDSGQLTEAFF.

The V call is TRBV28, the J call TRBJ2-3; 10 nucleotides agree with TRBD1. This CDR3 region has 16 residues. Looked up from germline, CDR1 is MDHEN and CDR2 is SYDVKM. V trimming: 5 bases; J trimming: 2 bases; junction bases outside the gene matches: 7. The CDR3 loop is CASSPLGQGNTDTQYF. The CDR3 DNA follows: TGTGCCAGCAGTCCCCTGGGACAGGGGAACACAGATACGCAGTATTTT.

CDR3 sequence (DNA): TGTGCCAGCAGCCCTGACAGGTCGGGCTACACCTTC. Protein: CASSPDRSGYTF. The rearrangement uses TRBV5-4 and TRBJ1-2; a weak D match, TRBD1 (6 bases). CDR1 is SGHNT, CDR2 YYREEE, per germline (reference sequence). Between the trimmed V and J ends, which lost 4 bases and 8 bases, there was a span of 12 bases. CDR3 length equals 12 residues.

The chain joins TRBV6-2 or TRBV6-3 to TRBJ2-1; D is undetermined. The V end lost 6 bases, the J end lost 3 bases, and 9 bases lay between the germline ends. This CDR3 is 13 amino acids long. Germline V gene data show CDR1 as MNHEY and CDR2 as SVGEGT. The CDR3 DNA sequence: TGTGCCAGCAGCTTAATGGGCTACAATGAGCAGTTCTTC. Translation: CASSLMGYNEQFF.

The gene calls are TRBV5-1 and TRBJ2-5, with TRBD1 as a possible D gene (6 bases). The CDR3 is made up of 13 amino acids. Germline CDR1 and CDR2: SGHRS and YFSETQ. The germline V and J ends were trimmed by 3 bases and 5 bases, with 11 bases remaining between them. The CDR3 DNA sequence: TGCGCCAGCAGCTCCCAGGGGCGGGAGACCCAGTACTTC. This codes for CASSSQGRETQYF.